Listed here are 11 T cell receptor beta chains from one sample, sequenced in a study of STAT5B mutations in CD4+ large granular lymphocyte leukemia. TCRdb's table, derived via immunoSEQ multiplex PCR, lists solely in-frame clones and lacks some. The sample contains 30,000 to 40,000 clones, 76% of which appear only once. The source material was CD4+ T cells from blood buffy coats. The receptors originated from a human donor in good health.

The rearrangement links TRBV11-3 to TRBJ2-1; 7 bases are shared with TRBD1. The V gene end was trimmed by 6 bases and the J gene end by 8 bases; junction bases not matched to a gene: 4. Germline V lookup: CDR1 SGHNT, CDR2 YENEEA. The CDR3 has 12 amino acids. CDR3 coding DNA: TGTGCCAGCAGTCGAGACAGGGATGAGCAGTTCTTC. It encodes CASSRDRDEQFF.

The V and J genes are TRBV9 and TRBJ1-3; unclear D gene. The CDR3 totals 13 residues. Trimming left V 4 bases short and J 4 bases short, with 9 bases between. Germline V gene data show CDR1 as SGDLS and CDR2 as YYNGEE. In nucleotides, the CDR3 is TGTGCCAGCAGCTCCACCGGGGGAAACACCATATATTTT. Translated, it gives CASSSTGGNTIYF.

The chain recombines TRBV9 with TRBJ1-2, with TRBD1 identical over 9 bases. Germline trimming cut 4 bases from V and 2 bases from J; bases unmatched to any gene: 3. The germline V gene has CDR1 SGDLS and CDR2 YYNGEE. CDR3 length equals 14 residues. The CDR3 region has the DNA TGTGCCAGCAGCTCCGGGACAGGGAACTATGGCTACACCTTC. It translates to CASSSGTGNYGYTF.

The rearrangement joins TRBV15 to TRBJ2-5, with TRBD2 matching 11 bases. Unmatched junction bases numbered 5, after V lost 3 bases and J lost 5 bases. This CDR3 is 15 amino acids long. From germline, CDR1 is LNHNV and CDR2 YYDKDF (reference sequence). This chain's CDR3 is CATSSRLAGTETQYF. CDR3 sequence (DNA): TGTGCCACCAGCAGCCGACTAGCGGGAACGGAGACCCAGTACTTC. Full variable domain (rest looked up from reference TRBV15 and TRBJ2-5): DAMVIQNPRYQVTQFGKPVTLSCSQTLNHNVMYWYQQKSSQAPKLLFHYYDKDFNNEADTPDNFQSRRPNTSFCFLDIRSPGLGDTAMYLCATSSRLAGTETQYFGPGTRLLVL.

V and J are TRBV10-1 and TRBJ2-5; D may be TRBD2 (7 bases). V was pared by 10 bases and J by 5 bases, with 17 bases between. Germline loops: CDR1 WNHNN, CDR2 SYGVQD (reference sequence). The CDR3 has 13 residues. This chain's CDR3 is CAKRGGGPETQYF. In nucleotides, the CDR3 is TGCGCCAAAAGAGGGGGAGGGCCGGAGACCCAGTACTTC.

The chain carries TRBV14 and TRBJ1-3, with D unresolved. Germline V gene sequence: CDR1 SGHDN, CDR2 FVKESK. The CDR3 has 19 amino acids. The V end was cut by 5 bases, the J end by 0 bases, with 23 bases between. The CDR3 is CASSFRLSSPARSGNTIYF. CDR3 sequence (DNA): TGTGCCAGCAGCTTTCGCCTTTCCTCTCCTGCTCGCTCTGGAAACACCATATATTTT.

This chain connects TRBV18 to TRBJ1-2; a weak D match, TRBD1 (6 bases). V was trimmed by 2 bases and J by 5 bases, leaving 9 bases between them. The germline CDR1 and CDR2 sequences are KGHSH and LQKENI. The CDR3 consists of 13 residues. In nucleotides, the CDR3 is TGTGCCAGCTCACCAAACAGGGAATATGGCTACACCTTC. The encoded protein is CASSPNREYGYTF.

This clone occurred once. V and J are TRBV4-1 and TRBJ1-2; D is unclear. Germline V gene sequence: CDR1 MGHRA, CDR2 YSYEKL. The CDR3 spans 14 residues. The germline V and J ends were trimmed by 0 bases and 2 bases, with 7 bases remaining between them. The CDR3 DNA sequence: TGCGCCAGCAGCCAAGATAACAGCAACTATGGCTACACCTTC. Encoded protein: CASSQDNSNYGYTF.

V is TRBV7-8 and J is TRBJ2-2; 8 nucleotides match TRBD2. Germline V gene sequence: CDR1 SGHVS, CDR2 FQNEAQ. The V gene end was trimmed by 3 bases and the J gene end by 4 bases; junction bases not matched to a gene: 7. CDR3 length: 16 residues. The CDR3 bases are TGTGCCAGCAGCTTTAGAGCGGGGGACCTCACCGGGGAGCTGTTTTTT. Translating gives CASSFRAGDLTGELFF.

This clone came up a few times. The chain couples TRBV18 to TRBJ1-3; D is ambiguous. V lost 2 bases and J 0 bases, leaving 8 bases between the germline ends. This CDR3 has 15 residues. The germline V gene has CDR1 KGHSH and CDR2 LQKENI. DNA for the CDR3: TGTGCCAGCTCACCAAAAGAGAGCTCTGGAAACACCATATATTTT. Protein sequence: CASSPKESSGNTIYF.

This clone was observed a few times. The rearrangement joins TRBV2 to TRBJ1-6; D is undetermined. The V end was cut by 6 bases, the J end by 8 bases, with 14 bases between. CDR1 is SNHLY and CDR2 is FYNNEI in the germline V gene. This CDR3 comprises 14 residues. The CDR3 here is CASRAYDRDSPLHF. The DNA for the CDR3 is TGTGCCAGCAGAGCCTACGATAGGGATTCACCCCTCCACTTT.